This T cell receptor beta chain derives from a study of shared clonotypes between healthy human individuals. Genomic DNA of each subset was evenly split across several immunoSEQ plates. Sequencing used immunoSEQ multiplex PCR; TCRdb keeps in-frame clones, though not all of them. Found here are around 440,000 clones, roughly 80% of them singletons; the top ten hold around 12%. Germline V gives CDR1 MRHNA, CDR2 SNTAGT. Trimming removed 2 bases at V and 14 bases at J, with 18 bases between. CDR3 length: 14 amino acids. The sample taken for sequencing was PBMCs. This clonotype was sampled from a woman in her thirties or forties in good health. Some clones in this sample may be carry-over from other donors' samples. The chain uses TRBV6-4 and TRBJ1-4; a possible D gene is TRBD1 (5 bases). CDR3 protein: CASSDPWGGIGLFF. DNA of the CDR3: TGTGCCAGCAGTGACCCGTGGGGGGGAATAGGTCTGTTTTTT.